The next 14 T cell receptor beta chains were all read from a single sample in a study of response to subunit inactivated influenza vaccine. TCRdb analysed the RT-PCR reads with MiXCR anew, one entry per CDR3 protein. This sample yields about 570,000 distinct CDR3 sequences, of which approximately 10% are seen a single time; about 11% belongs to the top ten. These data were also filed under a second study, of T cells expressing NK-cell markers. That report adds: 5'RACE template switching built TCR beta cDNA with unique molecular identifiers.

Sequenced here: PBMCs from blood, sampled on the day of vaccination. These receptors originate from a man aged 50-59 years who received an inactivated influenza vaccine.

There are a few counts of this clonotype. The chain uses TRBV18 and TRBJ2-6; D tentatively reads TRBD1 or TRBD2 (5 bases each). The CDR3 totals 18 residues. The germline V gene encodes CDR1 KGHSH and CDR2 LQKENI. V was pared by 0 bases and J by 1 base, with 13 bases between. The CDR3 coding sequence is TGTGCCAGCTCACCACCGAATATCGGGGCTTCTGGGGCCAACGTCCTGACTTTC. Translated, it gives CASSPPNIGASGANVLTF.

This clonotype has more than one count but fewer than ten. V usage is TRBV6-5 and J usage is TRBJ2-5; no clear D. V lost 0 bases and J 4 bases, leaving 9 bases between the germline ends. There are 14 residues in the CDR3. In germline, CDR1 is MNHEY, CDR2 SVGAGI. The CDR3 is CASSYSKVLETQYF. CDR3 coding DNA: TGTGCCAGCAGTTACTCGAAGGTCCTAGAGACCCAGTACTTC.

The chain is built from TRBV6-2 or TRBV6-3 and TRBJ2-5, with D tentatively TRBD2 (5 bases). Germline V gives CDR1 MNHEY, CDR2 SVGEGT. V shed 6 bases and J shed 3 bases, with 14 bases lying between them. The CDR3 has 14 amino acids. CDR3 in DNA: TGTGCCAGCAGCCAAACAAGCGGCAAAGAGACCCAGTACTTC. Its protein is CASSQTSGKETQYF.

This clonotype has at least ten counts. The V gene is TRBV7-2, the J gene TRBJ2-5; 8 nucleotides line up with TRBD2. The V segment lost 3 bases and the J segment 5 bases; nucleotides outside the gene matches: 8. CDR1 is SGHTA, CDR2 FQGNSA, per germline. This CDR3 spans 15 amino acids. Here the CDR3 reads CASSLVAGTRETQYF. Here the CDR3 DNA reads TGTGCCAGCAGCTTGGTAGCGGGGACGCGGGAGACCCAGTACTTC.

V and J are TRBV20-1 and TRBJ2-1; a possible D gene is TRBD1 (5 bases). The length of the CDR3 is 15 residues. Trimming took 6 bases from V and 2 from J, leaving 17 bases between them. Germline CDR1 is DFQATT and CDR2 is SNEGSKA (reference sequence). The CDR3 protein is CSATLAGPTYNEQFF. For the CDR3, the DNA is TGCAGTGCCACCTTGGCAGGGCCAACCTACAATGAGCAGTTCTTC.

This clonotype was counted a few times. This chain connects TRBV29-1 to TRBJ2-2; no clear D gene. V was pared by 7 bases and J by 1 base, with 10 bases between. The CDR3 spans 13 residues. The V gene's germline CDR1 is SQVTM and CDR2 ANQGSEA. The CDR3 sequence: CSAGPGNTGELFF. Here the CDR3 DNA reads TGCAGCGCCGGACCGGGGAACACCGGGGAGCTGTTTTTT.

CDR3 loop: CSATGTAPDTQYF. The CDR3 DNA is TGCAGTGCTACTGGGACAGCCCCAGATACGCAGTATTTT. This chain connects TRBV20-1 to TRBJ2-3, with TRBD1 identical over 7 bases. With V trimmed by 4 bases and J by 4 bases, 5 bases remained unmatched. CDR3 length: 13 residues. Germline CDR1 and CDR2: DFQATT and SNEGSKA (reference sequence).

This clonotype has a handful of counts. The chain carries TRBV2 and TRBJ1-2; D is unclear. Between the trimmed V and J ends, which lost 4 bases and 0 bases, there was a span of 9 bases. Germline V gives CDR1 SNHLY, CDR2 FYNNEI. The CDR3 contains 14 residues. CDR3 in DNA: TGTGCCAGCAGTGGGGCCGGGGCTAACTATGGCTACACCTTC. It codes for CASSGAGANYGYTF.

The rearrangement joins TRBV12-3 or TRBV12-4 to TRBJ2-1; 9 bases match TRBD1. With 8 bases clipped from V and 6 bases from J, the junction kept 14 bases outside the gene matches. The CDR3 has 16 residues. CDR3 bases: TGTGCCAGCGGCTCACAGAACGGACAGGGGAGCAATGAGCAGTTCTTC. This codes for CASGSQNGQGSNEQFF.

This clonotype was recorded a few times. In DNA form, the CDR3 reads TGCGCCAGCAGCCGGGACTACGGGAACACCATATATTTT. Amino acid sequence: CASSRDYGNTIYF. J is TRBJ1-3 and V is TRBV5-1; possibly TRBD1 for D (5 bases). The length of the CDR3 is 13 residues. V was cut by 4 bases and J by 7 bases, with 12 bases left in between. CDR1 SGHRS and CDR2 YFSETQ come from the germline V gene.

This sequence joins TRBV20-1 and TRBJ1-5; TRBD1 aligns across 8 bases. Per the germline V gene, CDR1 is DFQATT and CDR2 is SNEGSKA (reference sequence). V lost 5 bases and J lost 3; bases outside the gene matches: 6. There are 14 residues in the CDR3. The CDR3 is CSAHTGGNNQPQHF. CDR3 DNA sequence: TGCAGTGCTCACACAGGGGGAAACAATCAGCCCCAGCATTTT.

This clonotype was seen many times. The chain is built from TRBV20-1 and TRBJ2-7, with D perhaps TRBD1 (5 bases). The CDR3 runs to 13 residues. The V gene's germline CDR1 is DFQATT and CDR2 SNEGSKA (reference sequence). The V end was cut by 2 bases, the J end by 4 bases, with 12 bases between. CDR3 nucleotide sequence: TGCAGTGCTAGACCTCAGGGTTCGTACGAGCAGTACTTC. It yields the protein CSARPQGSYEQYF.

This clonotype has a handful of counts. V and J are TRBV6-6 and TRBJ2-2; 7 bases match TRBD1. Looked up from germline, CDR1 is MNHNY and CDR2 is SVGAGI (reference sequence). The CDR3 consists of 13 residues. Trimming at V came to 5 bases and at J to 7 bases, leaving 4 bases not matched to a gene. The CDR3 protein is CASSHRGSGELFF. CDR3 DNA sequence: TGTGCCAGCAGTCACAGGGGAAGCGGGGAGCTGTTTTTT.

This clonotype was detected only a few times. The rearrangement links TRBV3-1 to TRBJ2-2; TRBD2 agrees at 9 bases. The germline CDR1 and CDR2 sequences are LGHDT and YNNKEL (reference sequence). Trimming took 1 base from V and 2 from J; bases not matched to a gene: 8. The CDR3 consists of 18 residues. The CDR3, as DNA: TGTGCCAGCAGCCAAGTTAGCTACCTAGCGGGAAACACCGGGGAGCTGTTTTTT. This codes for CASSQVSYLAGNTGELFF.